This T cell receptor (beta chain) derives from a study of breast tumors, draining lymph nodes, adjacent tissues. Trimming took 6 bases from V and 4 from J; bases not matched to a gene: 10. Germline V lookup: CDR1 SNHLY, CDR2 FYNNEI. The CDR3 has 16 amino acids. A single record per CDR3 protein comes from TCRdb applying MiXCR to the multiplex PCR reads. The sample holds 200,000 to 250,000 distinct CDR3 sequences, 34% seen once. A remark on this clonotype: Its target is not known.

Breast cancer patients provided tissue from their axillary draining lymph nodes. General study findings and limits: Compared with lymph nodes, tumors were less diverse; compared with nontumor tissue, more. Tumor T cell lymph node origin was a supported hypothesis, not proven. Luminal-like breast cancer showed significantly higher tumor–nontumor repertoire similarity than basal-like. Data fit most tumor T cells coming from lymph node, expanding in tumor.

The origin of this receptor is a female donor with breast cancer. Some clones in this sample may be carry-over from other donors' samples. The sequenced sample consisted of axillary lymph node tissue. The chain is built from TRBV2 and TRBJ2-7; 12 positions match TRBD2. CDR3 nucleotide sequence: TGTGCCAGCAGGGAACTAGCGGGAGGTCCGTTTTACGAGCAGTACTTC. This sequence encodes CASRELAGGPFYEQYF.